This TCR beta chain was sequenced in a study of T cell responses to AZD1222 COVID-19 vaccine. Study-wide points: The reported proportion of spike-specific TCRs targeting unmutated variant regions was nearly half.

The assay was immunoSEQ multiplex PCR, and TCRdb's table has in-frame clones only and misses some. The sample has some 180,000 clones; about 87% are singletons. A note on this clone: What it binds is not known.

V lost 3 bases and J 7 bases, leaving 24 bases between the germline ends. CDR1 is MNHNS and CDR2 is SASEGT in the germline V gene. The CDR3 runs to 17 residues. Sequenced here: peripheral blood, sampled on day 0 of AZD1222 vaccination. The clonotype comes from an adult in good health. The genes are TRBV6-1 and TRBJ1-2, with D unresolved. The CDR3 reads CASSEGIGVGPRGGYTF. Here the CDR3 DNA reads TGTGCCAGCAGTGAGGGGATCGGTGTCGGGCCGCGTGGTGGCTACACCTTC.